The text below deals with one TCR beta chain. The data stem from a study of CD8+ T cells in alopecia areata. The CDR3 totals 17 residues. After removal of 2 bases from V and 4 bases from J, the junction contained 7 bases not matched to a gene. Germline lookup yields CDR1 SGHRS and CDR2 YFSETQ. The sequencing template was cDNA reverse transcribed from extracted RNA. Sequenced by immunoSEQ multiplex PCR; TCRdb stores in-frame clones only, minus some. The repertoire holds 150,000 to 200,000 clones, with 65% to 75% as singletons. The receptor's source is a human donor with alopecia areata. V gene TRBV5-1 combines with J gene TRBJ2-1, with 12 bases fitting TRBD1. The source was CD8+ T cells sorted from blood, collected at week 0. CDR3: CASSFWDRGPFYNEQFF. In DNA, the CDR3 is TGCGCCAGCAGCTTTTGGGACAGGGGGCCGTTTTACAATGAGCAGTTCTTC.